This T cell receptor (beta chain) was profiled in a study of blood T cell repertoires in COVID-19. Study at large: Italy, Spain and the United States were the sources of the convalescent and acute COVID-19 samples. PBMCs, B-cell-depleted T cells, or T cells provided the cDNA or gDNA that made up the material.

In the authors' methods: Amplifying reference gene primers gave estimates of nucleated cell counts. Sequencing was performed with immunoSEQ multiplex PCR; in TCRdb, only in-frame clones are kept and a portion is missing. The DNA gave D and trimming, while V, J and clone size come from that table. The repertoire consists of roughly 250,000 clones, with around 85% occurring once and the leading ten covering about 4%. The ends were cut back, 6 bases at V and 0 bases at J, with 12 bases in the middle. This CDR3 has 14 residues. Germline CDR1 SNHLY, CDR2 FYNNEI. Sequencing used peripheral blood. The chain links TRBV2 to TRBJ2-7; possible D gene TRBD1, 6 bases. The TCR sequence derives from a woman in her 40s with active or convalescent COVID-19. The CDR3 here is CASSPEGVSYEQYF. In DNA form, the CDR3 reads TGTGCCAGCAGCCCTGAGGGGGTCTCCTACGAGCAGTACTTC.